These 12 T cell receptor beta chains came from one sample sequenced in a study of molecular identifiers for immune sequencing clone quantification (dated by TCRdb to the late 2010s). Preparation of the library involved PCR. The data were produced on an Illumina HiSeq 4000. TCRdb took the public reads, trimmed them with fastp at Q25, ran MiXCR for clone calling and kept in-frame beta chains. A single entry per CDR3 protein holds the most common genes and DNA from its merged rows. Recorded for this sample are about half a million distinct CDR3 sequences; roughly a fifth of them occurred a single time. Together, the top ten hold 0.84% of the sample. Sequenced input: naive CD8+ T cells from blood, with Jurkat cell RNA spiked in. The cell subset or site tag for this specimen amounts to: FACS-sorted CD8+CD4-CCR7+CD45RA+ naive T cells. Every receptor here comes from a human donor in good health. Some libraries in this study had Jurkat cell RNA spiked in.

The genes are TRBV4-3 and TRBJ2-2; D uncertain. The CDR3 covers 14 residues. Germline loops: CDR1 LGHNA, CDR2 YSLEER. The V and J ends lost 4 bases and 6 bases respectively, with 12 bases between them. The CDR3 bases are TGCGCCAGCAGCCTTAGGAGTAGGGCCGGGGAGCTGTTTTTT. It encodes CASSLRSRAGELFF.

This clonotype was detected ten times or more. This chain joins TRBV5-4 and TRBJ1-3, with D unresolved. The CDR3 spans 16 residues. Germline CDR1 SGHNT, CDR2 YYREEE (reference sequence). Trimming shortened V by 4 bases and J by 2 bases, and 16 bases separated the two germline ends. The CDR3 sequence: CASSRALGFAGNTIYF. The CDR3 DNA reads TGTGCCAGCAGCCGCGCCTTGGGATTTGCTGGAAACACCATATATTTT.

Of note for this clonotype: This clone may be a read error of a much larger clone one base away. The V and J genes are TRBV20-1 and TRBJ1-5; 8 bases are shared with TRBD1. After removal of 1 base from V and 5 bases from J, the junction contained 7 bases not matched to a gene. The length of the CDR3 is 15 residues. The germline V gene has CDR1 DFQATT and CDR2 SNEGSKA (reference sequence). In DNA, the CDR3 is TGCAGTGCTAGAGTCAGGGGGCTTAGGGATCAGCCCCAGCATTTT. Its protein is CSARVRGLRDQPQHF.

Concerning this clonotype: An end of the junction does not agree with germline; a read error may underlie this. Written as DNA, the CDR3 is TGTGCCAGCAGCCAAGATAGGGCGGGAGGAACCTATAGCAGTCAGCCCCAGCATTTT. Translated: CASSQDRAGGTYSSQPQHF. V gene TRBV4-2 combines with J gene TRBJ1-5; D uncertain. This CDR3 is built from 19 residues. Germline CDR1 LGHNA, CDR2 YNFKEQ.

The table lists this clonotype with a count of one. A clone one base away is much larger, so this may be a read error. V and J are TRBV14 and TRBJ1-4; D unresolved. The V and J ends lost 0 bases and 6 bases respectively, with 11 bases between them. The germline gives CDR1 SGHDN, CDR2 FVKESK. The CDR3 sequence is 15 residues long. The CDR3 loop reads CASSQDGGIDEKLFF. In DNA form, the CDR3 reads TGTGCCAGCAGCCAAGATGGCGGGATCGATGAAAAACTGTTTTTT.

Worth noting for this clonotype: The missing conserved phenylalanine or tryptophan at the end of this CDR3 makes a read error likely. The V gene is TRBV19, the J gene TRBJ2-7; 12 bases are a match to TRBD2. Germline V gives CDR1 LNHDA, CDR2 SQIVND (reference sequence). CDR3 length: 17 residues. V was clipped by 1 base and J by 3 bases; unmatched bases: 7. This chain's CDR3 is CASSIAGLAGNYYEQYS. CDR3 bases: TGTGCCAGTAGTATAGCAGGACTAGCGGGAAATTACTACGAGCAGTACTCC.

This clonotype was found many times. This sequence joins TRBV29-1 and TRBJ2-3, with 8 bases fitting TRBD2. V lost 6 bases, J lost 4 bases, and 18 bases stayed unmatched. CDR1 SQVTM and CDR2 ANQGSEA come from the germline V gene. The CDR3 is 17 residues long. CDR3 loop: CSVKGVSGDVNSDTQYF. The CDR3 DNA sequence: TGCAGCGTGAAAGGAGTTAGCGGGGACGTCAACTCAGATACGCAGTATTTT.

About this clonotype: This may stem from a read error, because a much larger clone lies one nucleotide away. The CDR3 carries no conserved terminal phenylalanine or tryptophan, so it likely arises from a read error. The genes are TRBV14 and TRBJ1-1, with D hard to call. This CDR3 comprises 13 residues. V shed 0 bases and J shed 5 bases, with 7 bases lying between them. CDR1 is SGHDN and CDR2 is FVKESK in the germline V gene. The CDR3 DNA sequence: TGTGCCAGCAGCCAAGAATCGGTAACTGAAGCTTTCTCT. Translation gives CASSQESVTEAFS.

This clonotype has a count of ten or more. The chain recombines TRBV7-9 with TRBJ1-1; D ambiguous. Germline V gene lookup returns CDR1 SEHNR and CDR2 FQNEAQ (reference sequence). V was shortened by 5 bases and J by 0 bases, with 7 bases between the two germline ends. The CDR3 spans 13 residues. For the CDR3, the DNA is TGTGCCAGCAGCCCTACACTGAACACTGAAGCTTTCTTT. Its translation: CASSPTLNTEAFF.

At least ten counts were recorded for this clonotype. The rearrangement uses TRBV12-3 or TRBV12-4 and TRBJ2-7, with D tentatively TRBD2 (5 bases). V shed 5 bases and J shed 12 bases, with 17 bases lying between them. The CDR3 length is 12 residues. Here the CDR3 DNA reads TGTGCCAGCAGTCCGCGGCTCGCGAGGGTGTACTTC. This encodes CASSPRLARVYF.

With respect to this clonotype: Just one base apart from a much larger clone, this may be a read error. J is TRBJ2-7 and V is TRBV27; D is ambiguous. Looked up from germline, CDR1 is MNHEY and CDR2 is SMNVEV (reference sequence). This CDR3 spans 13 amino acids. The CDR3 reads CAGSFQVSYEQYF. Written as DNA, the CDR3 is TGTGCCGGCAGTTTTCAGGTCTCCTACGAGCAGTACTTC.

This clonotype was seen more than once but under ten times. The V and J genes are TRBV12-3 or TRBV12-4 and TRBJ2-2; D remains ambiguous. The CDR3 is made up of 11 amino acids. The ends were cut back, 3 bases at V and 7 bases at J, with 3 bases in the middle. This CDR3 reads CASSFIGELFF. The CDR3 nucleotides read TGTGCCAGCAGTTTTATCGGGGAGCTGTTTTTT.